This TCR beta chain was documented in a study of blood T cell repertoires in COVID-19. About the study: The samples span acute and convalescent COVID-19 from the United States, Italy and Spain.

Germline lookup yields CDR1 MNHEY and CDR2 SMNVEV (reference sequence). Trimming pared 6 bases from V and 5 bases from J, leaving 13 bases between. The CDR3 contains 13 residues. Only in-frame clones appear in the TCRdb table, and some are missing; sequencing was by immunoSEQ multiplex PCR. The table has around 230,000 clones, about 91% seen once. This receptor was obtained from a woman aged 35 to 49 with acute COVID-19. What was sequenced was PBMCs or T cells enriched from blood (not recorded which). This chain connects TRBV27 to TRBJ1-2; tentative D call: TRBD1 (5 bases). DNA for the CDR3: TGTGCCAGCAGCCCCGATCAGGGATATGGCTACACCTTC. As protein: CASSPDQGYGYTF.